The following is a T cell receptor (beta chain) sequence with its context. Antigen unknown. The entry originates in a study of cytomegalovirus exposure and HLA in healthy donors. Points from the study as a whole: Associated with HLA alleles at 0.05 false discovery rate in a later analysis were 16,951 TCR beta sequences.

PCR employed 60 Vbeta and 13 Jbeta primers. Some clones are missing from TCRdb's copy, which holds only in-frame ones; the method was immunoSEQ multiplex PCR. Of around 190,000 clones in the sample, about four fifths were seen once. The germline V gene has CDR1 MNHNS and CDR2 SASEGT. The CDR3 totals 11 residues. Trimming removed 7 bases from V and 7 bases from J, with 8 bases in between. The sequence derives from a man aged 35 to 55 in good health and CMV-seropositive. V usage is TRBV6-1 and J usage is TRBJ2-4, with D uncertain. The sequenced material came from PBMCs. The CDR3 region has the DNA TGTGCCAGCACCCTGGAGAACATTCAGTACTTC. Protein product: CASTLENIQYF.